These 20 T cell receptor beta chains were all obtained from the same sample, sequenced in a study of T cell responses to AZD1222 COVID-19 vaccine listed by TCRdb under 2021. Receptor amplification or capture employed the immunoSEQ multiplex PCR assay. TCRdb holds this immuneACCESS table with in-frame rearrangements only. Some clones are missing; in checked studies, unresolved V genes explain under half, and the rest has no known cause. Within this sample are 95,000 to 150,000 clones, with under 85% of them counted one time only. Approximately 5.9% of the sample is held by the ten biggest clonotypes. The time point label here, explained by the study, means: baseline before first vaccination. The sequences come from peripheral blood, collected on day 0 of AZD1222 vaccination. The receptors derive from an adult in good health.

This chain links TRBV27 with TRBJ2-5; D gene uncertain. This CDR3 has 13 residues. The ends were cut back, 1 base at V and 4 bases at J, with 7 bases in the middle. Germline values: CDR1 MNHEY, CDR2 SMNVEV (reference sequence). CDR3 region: CASSLYPGETQYF. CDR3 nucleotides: TGTGCCAGCAGTTTATACCCCGGAGAGACCCAGTACTTC.

The CDR3 nucleotides read TGTGCCAGCAGTGGTCAGCGGGGAGGGAACACTGAAGCTTTCTTT. This codes for CASSGQRGGNTEAFF. V and J are TRBV2 and TRBJ1-1; D is undetermined. Germline-derived CDR1 and CDR2 are SNHLY and FYNNEI. V dropped 4 bases and J dropped 1 base, with 13 bases sitting between them. The CDR3 sequence is 15 residues long. The entire variable domain, with the rest obtained from reference TRBV2 and TRBJ1-1, is as follows: EPEVTQTPSHQVTQMGQEVILRCVPISNHLYFYWYRQILGQKVEFLVSFYNNEISEKSEIFDDQFSVERPDGSNFTLKIRSTKLEDSAMYFCASSGQRGGNTEAFFGQGTRLTVV.

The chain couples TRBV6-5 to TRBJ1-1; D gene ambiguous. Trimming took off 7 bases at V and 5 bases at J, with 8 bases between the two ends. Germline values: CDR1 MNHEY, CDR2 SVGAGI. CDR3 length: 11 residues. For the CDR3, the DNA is TGTGCCAGCACACGGTCAACTGAAGCTTTCTTT. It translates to CASTRSTEAFF.

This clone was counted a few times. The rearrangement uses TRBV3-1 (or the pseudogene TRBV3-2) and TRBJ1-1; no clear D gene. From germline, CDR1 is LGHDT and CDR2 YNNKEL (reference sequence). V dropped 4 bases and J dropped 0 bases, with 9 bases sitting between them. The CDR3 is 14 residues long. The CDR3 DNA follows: TGTGCCAGCAGCCTTCGAGGGATGAACACTGAAGCTTTCTTT. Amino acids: CASSLRGMNTEAFF.

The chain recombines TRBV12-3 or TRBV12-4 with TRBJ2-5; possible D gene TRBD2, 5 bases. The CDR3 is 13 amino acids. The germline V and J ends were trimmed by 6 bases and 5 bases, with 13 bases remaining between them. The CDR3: CASRPTGVETQYF. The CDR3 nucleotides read TGTGCCAGCAGGCCCACCGGGGTCGAGACCCAGTACTTC.

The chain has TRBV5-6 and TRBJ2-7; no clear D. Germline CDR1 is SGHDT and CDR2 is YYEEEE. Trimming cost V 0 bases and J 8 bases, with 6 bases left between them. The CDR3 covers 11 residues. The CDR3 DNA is TGTGCCAGCAGCTTGGTTGGACAGCAGTACTTC. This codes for CASSLVGQQYF.

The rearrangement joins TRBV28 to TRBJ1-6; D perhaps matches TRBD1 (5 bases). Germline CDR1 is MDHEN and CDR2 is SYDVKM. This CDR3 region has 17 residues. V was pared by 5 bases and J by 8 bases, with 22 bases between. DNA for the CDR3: TGTGCCAGCAGTACCCCGTCAACAGGCGGCTGGTATTCACCCCTCCACTTT. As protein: CASSTPSTGGWYSPLHF.

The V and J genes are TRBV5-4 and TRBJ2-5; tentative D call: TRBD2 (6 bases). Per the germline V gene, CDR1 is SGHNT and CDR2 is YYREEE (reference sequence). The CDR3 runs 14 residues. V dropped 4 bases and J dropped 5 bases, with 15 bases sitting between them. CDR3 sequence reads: CASSPDGGSETQYF. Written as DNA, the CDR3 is TGTGCCAGCAGCCCGGACGGGGGATCGGAGACCCAGTACTTC.

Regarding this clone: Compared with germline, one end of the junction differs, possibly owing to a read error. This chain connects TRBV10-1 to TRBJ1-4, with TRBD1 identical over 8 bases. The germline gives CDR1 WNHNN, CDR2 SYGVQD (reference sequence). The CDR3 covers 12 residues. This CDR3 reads CAGRQGFGFQWF. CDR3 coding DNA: TGCGCCGGAAGACAGGGGTTCGGGTTCCAATGGTTT.

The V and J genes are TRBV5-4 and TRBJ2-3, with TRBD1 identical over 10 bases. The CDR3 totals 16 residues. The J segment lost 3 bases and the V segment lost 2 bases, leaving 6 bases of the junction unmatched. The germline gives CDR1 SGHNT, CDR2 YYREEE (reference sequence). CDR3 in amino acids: CASSLIDRGRTDTQYF. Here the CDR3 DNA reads TGTGCCAGCAGCTTAATCGACAGGGGGCGAACAGATACGCAGTATTTT.

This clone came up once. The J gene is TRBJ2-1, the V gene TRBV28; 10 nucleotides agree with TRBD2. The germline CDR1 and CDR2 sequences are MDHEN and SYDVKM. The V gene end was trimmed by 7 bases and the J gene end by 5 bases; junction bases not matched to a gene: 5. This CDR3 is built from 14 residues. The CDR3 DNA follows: TGTGCCAGCAAGTCTAGCGGGGGAAACAATGAGCAGTTCTTC. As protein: CASKSSGGNNEQFF.

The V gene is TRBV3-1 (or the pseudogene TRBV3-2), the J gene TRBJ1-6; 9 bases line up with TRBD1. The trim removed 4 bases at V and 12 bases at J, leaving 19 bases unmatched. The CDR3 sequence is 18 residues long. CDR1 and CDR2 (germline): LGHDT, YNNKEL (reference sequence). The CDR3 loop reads CASSRPTGGLLSGGPLHF. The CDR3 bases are TGTGCCAGCAGCCGACCGACAGGGGGACTCCTCTCTGGGGGACCCCTCCACTTT.

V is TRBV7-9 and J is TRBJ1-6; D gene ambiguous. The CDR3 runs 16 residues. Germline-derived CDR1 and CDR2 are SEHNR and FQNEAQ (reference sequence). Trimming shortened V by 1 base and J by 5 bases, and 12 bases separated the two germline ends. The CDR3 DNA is TGTGCCAGCAGCTTAGGGAAGTCCTTGGATAATTCACCCCTCCACTTT. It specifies CASSLGKSLDNSPLHF. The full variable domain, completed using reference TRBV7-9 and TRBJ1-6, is DTGVSQNPRHKITKRGQNVTFRCDPISEHNRLYWYRQTLGQGPEFLTYFQNEAQLEKSRLLSDRFSAERPKGSFSTLEIQRTEQGDSAMYLCASSLGKSLDNSPLHFGNGTRLTVT.

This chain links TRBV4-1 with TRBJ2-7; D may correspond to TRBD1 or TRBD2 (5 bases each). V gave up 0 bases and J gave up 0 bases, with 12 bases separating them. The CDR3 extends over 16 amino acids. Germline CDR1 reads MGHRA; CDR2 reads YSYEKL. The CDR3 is CASSQDGTLFSYEQYF. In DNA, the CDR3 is TGCGCCAGCAGCCAAGATGGGACCCTTTTCTCCTACGAGCAGTACTTC.

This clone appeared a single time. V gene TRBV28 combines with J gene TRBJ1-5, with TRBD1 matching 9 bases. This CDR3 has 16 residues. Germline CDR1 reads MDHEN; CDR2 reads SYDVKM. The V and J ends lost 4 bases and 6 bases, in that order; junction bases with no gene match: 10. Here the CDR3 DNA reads TGTGCCAGCAGTTCGACAGGGGGAATGCCTCCTCAGCCCCAGCATTTT. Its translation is CASSSTGGMPPQPQHF.

The CDR3: CASSIQGLDYEQYF. CDR3 DNA sequence: TGTGCCAGTAGTATACAGGGGCTCGACTACGAGCAGTACTTC. The chain recombines TRBV19 with TRBJ2-7, with D maybe TRBD1 (6 bases). This CDR3 comprises 14 residues. Trimming shortened V by 2 bases and J by 3 bases, and 11 bases separated the two germline ends. Germline V gene sequence: CDR1 LNHDA, CDR2 SQIVND (reference sequence).

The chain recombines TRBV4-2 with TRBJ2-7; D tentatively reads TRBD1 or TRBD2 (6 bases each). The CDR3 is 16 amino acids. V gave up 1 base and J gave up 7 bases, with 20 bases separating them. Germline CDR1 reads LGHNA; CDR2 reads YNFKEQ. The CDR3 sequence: CASSQVSGAHTGEQYF. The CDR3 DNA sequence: TGTGCCAGCAGCCAAGTGTCGGGGGCCCATACGGGGGAGCAGTACTTC.

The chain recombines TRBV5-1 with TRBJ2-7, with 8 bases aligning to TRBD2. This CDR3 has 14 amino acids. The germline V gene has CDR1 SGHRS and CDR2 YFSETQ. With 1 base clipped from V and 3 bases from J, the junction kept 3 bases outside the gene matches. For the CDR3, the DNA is TGCGCCAGCAGCTTGCGGGGGGGAGGCTACGAGCAGTACTTC. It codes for CASSLRGGGYEQYF.

The CDR3 reads CASSLNPAGNTEAFF. CDR3 nucleotide sequence: TGTGCCAGCAGCTTGAACCCGGCAGGGAACACTGAAGCTTTCTTT. The chain couples TRBV7-2 to TRBJ1-1, with unresolved D. The germline V gene encodes CDR1 SGHTA and CDR2 FQGNSA. V was cut by 3 bases and J by 1 base, with 12 bases left in between. The CDR3 sequence is 15 residues long.

As DNA, the CDR3 is TGTGCCAGCTCACCCGGGGCAACTGGAAACACCATATATTTT. Translating gives CASSPGATGNTIYF. This chain joins TRBV18 and TRBJ1-3, with D perhaps matching TRBD1 (5 bases). The CDR3 runs to 14 residues. Germline V lookup: CDR1 KGHSH, CDR2 LQKENI. V dropped 3 bases and J dropped 2 bases, with 8 bases sitting between them. Full variable domain (missing parts from reference TRBV18 and TRBJ1-3): NAGVMQNPRHLVRRRGQEARLRCSPMKGHSHVYWYRQLPEEGLKFMVYLQKENIIDESGMPKERFSAEFPKEGPSILRIQQVVRGDSAAYFCASSPGATGNTIYFGEGSWLTVV.